A single sample gave rise to the 15 T cell receptor beta chains below, sequenced in a study of chronic HIV infection and antiretroviral therapy. TCRdb re-analysed the 5' RACE reads in MiXCR, keeping a single row per CDR3 protein. The sample consists of about 38,000 distinct CDR3 sequences, 7% to 10% of them appearing once. Sequences were obtained from peripheral blood. The source is an adult who had HIV and had not received antiretroviral therapy, or was an uninfected healthy control (not recorded which).

This clonotype was observed a few times. The V and J genes are TRBV20-1 and TRBJ2-3; TRBD2 might be the D (6 bases). CDR3 length equals 13 residues. Germline V lookup: CDR1 DFQATT, CDR2 SNEGSKA (reference sequence). Trimming took off 5 bases at V and 6 bases at J, with 15 bases between the two ends. The CDR3 bases are TGCAGTGCTGGGGGACTGATACAGGATACGCAGTATTTT. Its translation: CSAGGLIQDTQYF.

This clonotype was seen many times. This chain links TRBV28 with TRBJ2-7; 9 bases agree with TRBD2. The CDR3 totals 16 residues. Germline V lookup: CDR1 MDHEN, CDR2 SYDVKM. Unmatched junction bases numbered 18, after V lost 9 bases and J lost 6 bases. The CDR3 region is CASFSSRVAGESEQYF. The CDR3 DNA is TGTGCCAGTTTTTCCTCTCGTGTAGCGGGAGAGTCCGAGCAGTACTTC.

A few counts support this clonotype. The gene calls are TRBV11-1 and TRBJ2-7; D is uncertain. Germline V gene sequence: CDR1 SGHAT, CDR2 FQDESV (reference sequence). CDR3 length: 13 amino acids. Trimming pared 2 bases from V and 2 bases from J, leaving 7 bases between. CDR3 residues: CASSLTSAYEQYF. The CDR3 coding sequence is TGTGCCAGCAGCTTAACCTCAGCCTACGAGCAGTACTTC. The whole variable domain, filled in from reference TRBV11-1 and TRBJ2-7, reads EAEVAQSPRYKITEKSQAVAFWCDPISGHATLYWYRQILGQGPELLVQFQDESVVDDSQLPKDRFSAERLKGVDSTLKIQPAELGDSAMYLCASSLTSAYEQYFGPGTRLTVT.

This clonotype was counted only a few times. The rearrangement joins TRBV2 to TRBJ1-6; no clear D. Trimming cost V 3 bases and J 4 bases, with 7 bases left between them. The CDR3 length is 14 residues. Germline CDR1 reads SNHLY; CDR2 reads FYNNEI. The CDR3 DNA reads as TGTGCCAGCAGTGAGACGGGGTATAATTCACCCCTCCACTTT. Translated, it gives CASSETGYNSPLHF.

The gene calls are TRBV7-2 and TRBJ1-4, with TRBD1 as a possible D gene (5 bases). The CDR3 totals 15 residues. V was pared by 4 bases and J by 1 base, with 10 bases between. From germline, CDR1 is SGHTA and CDR2 FQGNSA. CDR3 protein: CASSSADITNEKLFF. The CDR3, as DNA: TGTGCCAGCAGCTCAGCGGACATAACTAATGAAAAACTGTTTTTT.

This clonotype has a count of ten or more. The CDR3 loop reads CASSSGASNQPQHF. The DNA of the CDR3 is TGTGCCAGCAGTTCAGGGGCTAGCAATCAGCCCCAGCATTTT. V usage is TRBV28 and J usage is TRBJ1-5; possible D gene TRBD1, 6 bases. The CDR3 is 14 amino acids. Trimming took off 4 bases at V and 0 bases at J, with 7 bases between the two ends. The V gene's germline CDR1 is MDHEN and CDR2 SYDVKM. Variable domain in full (rest from reference TRBV28 and TRBJ1-5): DVKVTQSSRYLVKRTGEKVFLECVQDMDHENMFWYRQDPGLGLRLIYFSYDVKMKEKGDIPEGYSVSREKKERFSLILESASTNQTSMYLCASSSGASNQPQHFGDGTRLSIL.

In this sample, this clonotype turned up a few times. This chain joins TRBV11-2 and TRBJ1-1; 7 bases match TRBD1. With V trimmed by 5 bases and J by 3 bases, 12 bases remained unmatched. CDR1 SGHAT and CDR2 FQNNGV come from the germline V gene. This CDR3 spans 16 amino acids. The CDR3 sequence is CASSTGQMKRYTEAFF. CDR3 nucleotide sequence: TGTGCCAGCAGCACGGGACAGATGAAAAGGTACACTGAAGCTTTCTTT.

A few counts support this clonotype. This chain links TRBV3-1 with TRBJ1-2, with D hard to call. V lost 5 bases and J lost 8, with 9 bases in between. This CDR3 is built from 11 residues. Per the germline V gene, CDR1 is LGHDT and CDR2 is YNNKEL (reference sequence). CDR3 bases: TGTGCCAGCAGCAACCCCTACGGCTACACCTTC. Amino acids: CASSNPYGYTF.

The rearrangement links TRBV27 to TRBJ2-7; 7 bases are a match to TRBD1. From germline, CDR1 is MNHEY and CDR2 SMNVEV (reference sequence). The CDR3 is made up of 14 amino acids. The trim removed 4 bases at V and 1 base at J, leaving 4 bases unmatched. CDR3 loop: CASSSKGASYEQYF. CDR3 DNA sequence: TGTGCCAGCAGTTCCAAGGGGGCTTCCTACGAGCAGTACTTC.

The chain employs TRBV29-1 and TRBJ2-1; tentatively, D is TRBD1 or TRBD2 (5 bases each). With 4 bases removed from V and 9 bases from J, the gap between germline ends came to 19 bases. The germline V gene encodes CDR1 SQVTM and CDR2 ANQGSEA. The CDR3 covers 14 residues. The CDR3 loop reads CSVAGRATFGEQFF. The CDR3 DNA sequence: TGCAGCGTTGCGGGACGAGCAACCTTCGGTGAGCAGTTCTTC.

The table lists this clonotype with a few counts. V gene TRBV29-1 combines with J gene TRBJ2-1; TRBD1 matches 8 bases. Looked up from germline, CDR1 is SQVTM and CDR2 is ANQGSEA. The CDR3 has 13 amino acids. V gave up 7 bases and J gave up 4 bases; unmatched junction bases: 6. The CDR3 coding sequence is TGCAGCGCCGGCGGGACAGGTTACAATGAGCAGTTCTTC. Amino acids: CSAGGTGYNEQFF.

The sample holds a few counts of this clonotype. The chain combines TRBV6-4 with TRBJ2-1; 7 bases are a match to TRBD1. CDR3 length: 13 residues. The V and J ends lost 6 bases and 6 bases, in that order; junction bases with no gene match: 5. Germline CDR1 and CDR2: MRHNA and SNTAGT. The CDR3 DNA follows: TGTGCCAGCAGCGACAGGGATGTCAATGAGCAGTTCTTC. It codes for CASSDRDVNEQFF.

This clonotype was counted many times. The chain has TRBV3-1 and TRBJ2-7; the D call may be TRBD1 or TRBD2 (5 bases each). The CDR3 runs 13 residues. Deletions cut 4 bases from V and 3 bases from J, with 10 bases between. Germline V gene sequence: CDR1 LGHDT, CDR2 YNNKEL (reference sequence). The CDR3 DNA follows: TGTGCCAGCAGCCCGGGACGGATCTACGAGCAGTACTTC. Protein: CASSPGRIYEQYF.

The sample holds a few counts of this clonotype. This chain links TRBV28 with TRBJ2-3; 9 nucleotides align to TRBD2. The CDR3 consists of 14 residues. Germline CDR1 is MDHEN and CDR2 is SYDVKM. J gave up 0 bases and V 6 bases, and 1 base lay outside the gene matches. CDR3 sequence: CASSLAGSTDTQYF. The CDR3 coding sequence is TGTGCCAGCAGCCTAGCGGGGAGCACAGATACGCAGTATTTT.

The rearrangement links TRBV7-9 to TRBJ1-1; no clear D. Germline CDR1 is SEHNR and CDR2 is FQNEAQ (reference sequence). The CDR3 has 18 amino acids. V was clipped by 0 bases and J by 3 bases, with 20 bases between them. CDR3 DNA sequence: TGTGCCAGCAGCTTAGCAAAAATAAGGCAGAGGGTTGACACTGAAGCTTTCTTT. Translation: CASSLAKIRQRVDTEAFF.